Here is one TCR beta chain with its context. The table came from immunoSEQ multiplex PCR; TCRdb's copy has only in-frame clones and leaves some out. The sample lists over 150,000 clones, 87% seen once, with roughly 7.3% in the top ten. The data stem from a study of blood T cell repertoires in COVID-19. The ends lost 0 bases at V and 4 bases at J; junction bases unmatched: 9. CDR1 is KGHSH, CDR2 LQKENI, per germline. CDR3 length: 17 residues. The TCR originated in a woman between 50 and 59 years old who had recovered from COVID-19. V and J are TRBV18 and TRBJ2-1, with 7 bases that match TRBD2. The material sequenced was PBMCs or T cells enriched from blood (not recorded which). Written as DNA, the CDR3 is TGTGCCAGCTCACCACCGCTGAGCGGGAATTCGTACAATGAGCAGTTCTTC. Its protein is CASSPPLSGNSYNEQFF.